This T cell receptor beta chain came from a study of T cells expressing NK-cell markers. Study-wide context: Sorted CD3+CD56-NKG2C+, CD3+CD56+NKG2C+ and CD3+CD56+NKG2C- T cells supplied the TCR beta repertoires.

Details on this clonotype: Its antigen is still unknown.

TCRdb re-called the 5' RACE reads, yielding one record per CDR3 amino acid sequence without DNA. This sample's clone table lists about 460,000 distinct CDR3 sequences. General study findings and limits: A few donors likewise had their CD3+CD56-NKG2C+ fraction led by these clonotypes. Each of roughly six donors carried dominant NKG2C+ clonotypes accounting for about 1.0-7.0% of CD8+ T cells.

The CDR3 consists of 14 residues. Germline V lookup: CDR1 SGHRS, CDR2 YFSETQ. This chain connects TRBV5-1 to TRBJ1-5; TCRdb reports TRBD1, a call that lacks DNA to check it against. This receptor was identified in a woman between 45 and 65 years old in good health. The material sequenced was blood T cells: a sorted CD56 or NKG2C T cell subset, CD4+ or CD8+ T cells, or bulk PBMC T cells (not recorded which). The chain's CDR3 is CASSLTGGRQPQHF.